This section outlines one T cell receptor (beta chain) sequence together with its context. Antigen specificity is unknown. Between the trimmed V and J ends, which lost 5 bases and 5 bases, there was a span of 12 bases. Per germline, CDR1 MDHEN and CDR2 SYDVKM. The CDR3 consists of 14 residues. The data were obtained in a study of OX40 agonist ivuxolimab in advanced cancers. Overall study context: In this cohort, patients received ivuxolimab, an agonistic anti-OX40 (CD134) antibody. People in dose escalation had one of these cancers: hepatocellular carcinoma, melanoma, renal cell or head and neck cancer. General study findings and limits: On average, CD8+ T cells showed a greater number of expanded clones than CD4+. The 0.1-3.0 mg/kg partial responders had among the lowest clonal expansion.

Some clones are missing from TCRdb's copy, which holds only in-frame ones; the method was immunoSEQ multiplex PCR. The sample includes roughly 70,000 clones, around 90% of them seen just once. The chain couples TRBV28 to TRBJ1-4; D is uncertain. The material sequenced was CD4+ or CD8+ T cells sorted from blood, taken in a trial of the OX40 agonist ivuxolimab. The sequence came from an adult with an advanced solid tumor such as melanoma, head and neck, liver or kidney cancer. CDR3 in amino acids: CASSQRPNNEKLFF. CDR3 coding DNA: TGTGCCAGCAGTCAGAGGCCTAACAATGAAAAACTGTTTTTT. The full variable domain, with the rest looked up from reference TRBV28 and TRBJ1-4, is DVKVTQSSRYLVKRTGEKVFLECVQDMDHENMFWYRQDPGLGLRLIYFSYDVKMKEKGDIPEGYSVSREKKERFSLILESASTNQTSMYLCASSQRPNNEKLFFGSGTQLSVL.